The T cell receptor beta chain described here comes from a study of blood T cell repertoires in COVID-19. Study details: Both acute and convalescent COVID-19 samples were obtained from the United States, Italy and Spain. PBMCs, B-cell-depleted T cells, or T cells provided the cDNA or gDNA that made up the material.

CDR1 SQVTM and CDR2 ANQGSEA come from the germline V gene. Between the trimmed V and J ends, which lost 4 bases and 2 bases, there was a span of 12 bases. This CDR3 contains 14 residues. Authors' analysis steps: Estimates of nucleated cell counts were drawn from the amplification of reference gene primers. The method was immunoSEQ multiplex PCR; TCRdb's version includes in-frame clones alone and lacks a portion of them. V and J calls and clone size are those listed in that table; D and trimming were worked out from the DNA. The sample has 120,000 or so clones, approximately 90% seen once; the top ten hold 1.5%.

The source of this sequence is a human donor in a cohort sampled during active COVID-19. The chain uses TRBV29-1 and TRBJ1-5; unclear D gene. What was sequenced was peripheral blood. The CDR3 DNA follows: TGCAGCGTTGCAGGAACACAAGGCAATCAGCCCCAGCATTTT. Translating it yields CSVAGTQGNQPQHF.